This TCR beta chain was identified in a study of blood T cell repertoires in COVID-19. Study as a whole: Samples came from the United States, Italy and Spain, spanning acute and convalescent COVID-19. The cDNA or gDNA used as material had been derived from T cells, B-cell-depleted T cells, or PBMCs.

The ends were cut back, 1 base at V and 2 bases at J, with 6 bases in the middle. This CDR3 contains 14 residues. Germline V gene data show CDR1 as LGHDT and CDR2 as YNNKEL (reference sequence). As processed by the authors: Amplified reference gene primers provided the basis for estimating nucleated cell counts. Using immunoSEQ multiplex PCR, the repertoire was profiled, and TCRdb retains in-frame clones only, with some absent. V, J and clone size reflect that table, while D and trimming were determined from the DNA. Here the sample spans more than 85,000 clones, around 74% being singletons. The specimen was peripheral blood. The sequence was obtained from a woman aged 55 to 70 with acute or convalescent COVID-19. The chain links TRBV3-1 (or the pseudogene TRBV3-2) to TRBJ1-3; no firm D call. The CDR3 reads CASSQGTAGNTIYF. The CDR3 nucleotides read TGTGCCAGCAGCCAAGGCACTGCTGGAAACACCATATATTTT.